This T cell receptor beta chain was found in a study of blood T cells in healthy people across ages. Study-wide background: About one barcoded beta molecule was captured per two T cells (by template switching).

The use of a sample-barcoded 5' primer and a J-beta primer mix characterized a second PCR of roughly 6 to 11 cycles. Every sample gave at least 3 million paired-end reads containing CDR3. One entry per CDR3 protein, called by TCRdb with MiXCR from the 5' RACE reads. The sample includes approximately 830,000 distinct CDR3 sequences, 55% to 65% seen only once; the top ten take 25% to 30%. Donors each provided about 9.5 milliliters of peripheral blood. The ends were cut back, 1 base at V and 2 bases at J, with 9 bases in the middle. CDR1 MGHDK and CDR2 SYGVNS come from the germline V gene. CDR3 length: 14 amino acids.

Source material: blood. The chain recombines TRBV25-1 with TRBJ2-7; no firm D call. The receptor comes from a man aged 25 to 40 in good health. The CDR3 DNA is TGTGCCAGCAGTGAATTCGGCGCCACCTACGAGCAGTACTTC. Amino acids: CASSEFGATYEQYF.